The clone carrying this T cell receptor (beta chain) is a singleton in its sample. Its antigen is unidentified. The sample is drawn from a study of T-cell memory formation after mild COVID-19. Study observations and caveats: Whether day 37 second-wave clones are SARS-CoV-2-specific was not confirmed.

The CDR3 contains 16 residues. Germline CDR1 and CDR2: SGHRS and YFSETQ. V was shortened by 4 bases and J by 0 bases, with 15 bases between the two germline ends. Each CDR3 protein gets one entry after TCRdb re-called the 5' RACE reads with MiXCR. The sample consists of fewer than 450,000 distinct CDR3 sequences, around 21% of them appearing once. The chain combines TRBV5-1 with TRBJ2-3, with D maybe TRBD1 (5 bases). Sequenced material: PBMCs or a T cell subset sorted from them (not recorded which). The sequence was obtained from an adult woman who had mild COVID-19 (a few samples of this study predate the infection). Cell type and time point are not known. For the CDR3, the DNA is TGCGCCAGCAGCACCTCCGGGCGACAGAGCACAGATACGCAGTATTTT. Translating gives CASSTSGRQSTDTQYF.